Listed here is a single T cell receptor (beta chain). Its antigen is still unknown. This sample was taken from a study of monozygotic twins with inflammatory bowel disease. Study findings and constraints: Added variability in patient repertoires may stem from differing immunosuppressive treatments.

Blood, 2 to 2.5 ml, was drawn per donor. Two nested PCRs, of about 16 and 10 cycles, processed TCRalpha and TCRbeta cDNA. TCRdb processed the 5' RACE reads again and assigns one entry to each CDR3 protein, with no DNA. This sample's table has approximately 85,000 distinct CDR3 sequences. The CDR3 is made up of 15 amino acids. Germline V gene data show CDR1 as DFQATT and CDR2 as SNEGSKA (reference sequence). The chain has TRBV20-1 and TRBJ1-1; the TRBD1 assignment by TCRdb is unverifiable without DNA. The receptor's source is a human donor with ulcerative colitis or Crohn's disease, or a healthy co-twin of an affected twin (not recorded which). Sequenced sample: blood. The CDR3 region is CSARQPGGWGTEAFF.